One sample yielded the 23 T cell receptor beta chains listed below, sequenced in a study of CD8 T cells in Susac syndrome. Random hexamers were used to reverse transcribe an amount of about 0.5 to 1 ug RNA. MiXCR, run by TCRdb on the immunoSEQ multiplex PCR reads, gives a single entry per CDR3 protein. The profile covers approximately 65,000 distinct CDR3 sequences, with approximately 90% appearing a single time and 0.15% to 0.25% taken by the ten largest. Sequencing was performed on CD8+ T cells from PBMCs. The receptors were gathered from a human donor in good health.

The V gene is TRBV3-1, the J gene TRBJ1-5; no clear D. Trimming removed 1 base at V and 0 bases at J, with 10 bases between. The CDR3 spans 16 residues. Germline CDR1 and CDR2: LGHDT and YNNKEL (reference sequence). The CDR3 region is CASSQGTDYSNQPQHF. DNA for the CDR3: TGTGCCAGCAGCCAAGGGACGGATTATAGCAATCAGCCCCAGCATTTT.

The chain uses TRBV15 and TRBJ2-2; 7 bases are shared with TRBD1. The CDR3 loop spans 15 amino acids. In germline, CDR1 is LNHNV, CDR2 YYDKDF (reference sequence). V was pared by 6 bases and J by 2 bases, with 6 bases of the junction left unmatched. CDR3 protein: CATRVRGTNTGELFF. CDR3 nucleotides: TGTGCCACCAGGGTCAGGGGGACAAACACCGGGGAGCTGTTTTTT.

This clonotype was seen a single time. This rearrangement joins TRBV6-5 to TRBJ2-7; D possibly uses TRBD1 or TRBD2 (6 bases each). The germline CDR1 and CDR2 sequences are MNHEY and SVGAGI. V gave up 6 bases and J gave up 1 base, with 16 bases separating them. CDR3 length: 15 amino acids. The CDR3 nucleotides read TGTGCCAGCAGAGAAAGGGGGGTCCCATCCTACGAGCAGTACTTC. This gives the protein CASRERGVPSYEQYF.

The V call is TRBV7-6, the J call TRBJ2-5; possible D gene TRBD1, 6 bases. The CDR3 runs to 14 residues. The V gene lost 2 bases and the J gene lost 6 bases, with 13 bases spanning the gap. The germline V gene has CDR1 SGHVS and CDR2 FNYEAQ. CDR3 bases: TGTGCCAGCAGCTTACTGGGGGCCTCCCAGACCCAGTACTTC. This codes for CASSLLGASQTQYF. The entire variable domain, with the rest obtained from reference TRBV7-6 and TRBJ2-5, is as follows: GAGVSQSPRYKVTKRGQDVALRCDPISGHVSLYWYRQALGQGPEFLTYFNYEAQQDKSGLPNDRFSAERPEGSISTLTIQRTEQRDSAMYRCASSLLGASQTQYFGPGTRLLVL.

The V and J genes are TRBV4-1 and TRBJ2-3; the D is unclear. The CDR3 length is 12 residues. Germline values: CDR1 MGHRA, CDR2 YSYEKL. V was shortened by 2 bases and J by 2 bases, with 2 bases between the two germline ends. The CDR3 reads CASSQTTDTQYF. The CDR3 DNA reads TGCGCCAGCAGCCAAACCACAGATACGCAGTATTTT.

This rearrangement joins TRBV19 to TRBJ2-7; no definite D call. The CDR3 is 14 residues long. The germline gives CDR1 LNHDA, CDR2 SQIVND (reference sequence). V dropped 0 bases and J dropped 1 base, with 7 bases sitting between them. As DNA, the CDR3 is TGTGCCAGTAGTATAGATTGGGAATCCTACGAGCAGTACTTC. Translation gives CASSIDWESYEQYF.

V usage is TRBV7-9 and J usage is TRBJ2-5, with 7 bases fitting TRBD1. The germline V gene encodes CDR1 SEHNR and CDR2 FQNEAQ (reference sequence). This CDR3 has 13 amino acids. With 5 bases clipped from V and 3 bases from J, the junction kept 3 bases outside the gene matches. The CDR3 nucleotides read TGTGCCAGCAGCGCCGGGACAGAAGAGACCCAGTACTTC. Translation: CASSAGTEETQYF.

The chain carries TRBV2 and TRBJ2-2; unclear D gene. The CDR3 has 13 residues. CDR1 and CDR2 from the germline V gene are SNHLY and FYNNEI. Trimming shortened V by 2 bases and J by 5 bases, and 6 bases separated the two germline ends. CDR3 sequence reads: CASSEYDTGELFF. The CDR3 DNA follows: TGTGCCAGCAGTGAATACGATACCGGGGAGCTGTTTTTT.

This chain links TRBV7-6 with TRBJ2-1; D is possibly TRBD1 (7 bases). The V end lost 5 bases, the J end lost 7 bases, and 21 bases lay between the germline ends. The germline gives CDR1 SGHVS, CDR2 FNYEAQ. The CDR3 spans 16 residues. The CDR3 here is CASSHRGGVQGNEQFF. As DNA, the CDR3 is TGTGCCAGCAGCCACCGCGGCGGGGTACAGGGGAATGAGCAGTTCTTC.

The chain carries TRBV6-5 and TRBJ2-7; 7 bases fit TRBD1. After removal of 5 bases from V and 4 bases from J, the junction contained 8 bases not matched to a gene. This CDR3 spans 14 amino acids. Germline V gives CDR1 MNHEY, CDR2 SVGAGI. CDR3 sequence: CASSPSRTGYEQYF. As DNA, the CDR3 is TGTGCCAGCAGTCCCTCAAGGACAGGTTACGAGCAGTACTTC.

CDR3 sequence (DNA): TGTGCCAGCAGTTACTTGGGGGGTACCCCCCACGAGCAGTACTTC. Protein product: CASSYLGGTPHEQYF. This sequence joins TRBV6-2 or TRBV6-3 and TRBJ2-7; D perhaps matches TRBD2 (6 bases). Germline CDR1 reads MNHEY; CDR2 reads SVGEGT. CDR3 length: 15 amino acids. The V end lost 1 base, the J end lost 5 bases, and 15 bases lay between the germline ends.

The chain carries TRBV5-1 and TRBJ1-1; TRBD1 aligns across 11 bases. From germline, CDR1 is SGHRS and CDR2 YFSETQ. V dropped 4 bases and J dropped 0; count of bases not matched to a gene: 11. The CDR3 spans 18 residues. This CDR3 is CASSIRTGGSEMNTEAFF. CDR3 in DNA: TGCGCCAGCAGCATCCGGACAGGGGGCTCAGAAATGAACACTGAAGCTTTCTTT.

The V gene is TRBV7-9, the J gene TRBJ2-7; D not certain. The germline V gene encodes CDR1 SEHNR and CDR2 FQNEAQ (reference sequence). The length of the CDR3 is 15 residues. V was cut by 1 base and J by 4 bases, with 14 bases left in between. The CDR3 coding sequence is TGTGCCAGCAGCTTAGTTTCAGCCATGTTGTACGAGCAGTACTTC. It encodes CASSLVSAMLYEQYF.

This chain joins TRBV12-5 and TRBJ2-1; 7 bases match TRBD2. Losses at the gene ends were 4 bases for V and 5 bases for J; bases not matched to a gene: 11. The CDR3 contains 16 residues. The germline V gene encodes CDR1 LGHNT and CDR2 FRNRAP. DNA for the CDR3: TGTGCTAGTGGTTGGCTCCTTGGCGGGGGAGACAATGAGCAGTTCTTC. It encodes CASGWLLGGGDNEQFF.

V is TRBV5-6 and J is TRBJ1-1; no definite D call. Per germline, CDR1 SGHDT and CDR2 YYEEEE. The V end was cut by 0 bases, the J end by 11 bases, with 14 bases between. The CDR3 runs to 13 residues. The CDR3 here is CASSLEWVSDAFF. CDR3 nucleotide sequence: TGTGCCAGCAGCTTGGAGTGGGTCAGTGACGCTTTCTTT.

The chain couples TRBV5-1 to TRBJ2-3; no clear D. Germline loops: CDR1 SGHRS, CDR2 YFSETQ. Trimming cost V 1 base and J 1 base, with 4 bases left between them. The CDR3 loop spans 13 amino acids. The chain's CDR3 is CASSLWGTDTQYF. The CDR3 nucleotides read TGCGCCAGCAGCTTGTGGGGCACAGATACGCAGTATTTT. The full variable domain, rest sourced from reference TRBV5-1 and TRBJ2-3, is KAGVTQTPRYLIKTRGQQVTLSCSPISGHRSVSWYQQTPGQGLQFLFEYFSETQRNKGNFPGRFSGRQFSNSRSEMNVSTLELGDSALYLCASSLWGTDTQYFGPGTRLTVL.

The gene calls are TRBV2 and TRBJ1-4; D is unresolved. The CDR3 runs 15 residues. Trimming stripped 2 bases from V and 6 bases from J, with 13 bases between. CDR1 and CDR2 (germline): SNHLY, FYNNEI. The CDR3 sequence is CASSEYTAGHEKLFF. The CDR3 DNA reads TGTGCCAGCAGTGAATATACGGCAGGCCATGAAAAACTGTTTTTT.

The chain is built from TRBV7-9 and TRBJ1-6; 10 bases are a match to TRBD1. This CDR3 is 17 amino acids long. Per the germline V gene, CDR1 is SEHNR and CDR2 is FQNEAQ (reference sequence). Trimming at V came to 4 bases and at J to 4 bases, leaving 7 bases not matched to a gene. The CDR3 DNA follows: TGTGCCAGCAGCTCAACGACAGGGGGCCCATATAATTCACCCCTCCACTTT. Its protein is CASSSTTGGPYNSPLHF.

The rearrangement links TRBV4-2 to TRBJ1-5; D ambiguous. This CDR3 spans 13 amino acids. The germline CDR1 and CDR2 sequences are LGHNA and YNFKEQ. Trimming pared 3 bases from V and 6 bases from J, leaving 9 bases between. The CDR3 is CASSHGRSQPQHF. CDR3 nucleotides: TGTGCCAGCAGCCATGGACGGAGTCAGCCCCAGCATTTT.

The gene calls are TRBV4-1 and TRBJ1-1; D might be TRBD1 (5 bases). This CDR3 has 14 residues. The germline V gene has CDR1 MGHRA and CDR2 YSYEKL. The ends were cut back, 6 bases at V and 0 bases at J, with 11 bases in the middle. In DNA, the CDR3 is TGCGCCAGCAGTCGAGGGGAAGTGAACACTGAAGCTTTCTTT. This codes for CASSRGEVNTEAFF.

V gene TRBV7-9 combines with J gene TRBJ2-7; the D call may be TRBD1 or TRBD2 (6 bases each). This CDR3 region has 15 residues. V gave up 1 base and J gave up 1 base, with 11 bases separating them. CDR1 and CDR2 (germline): SEHNR, FQNEAQ (reference sequence). CDR3 sequence (DNA): TGTGCCAGCAGCTTAGGGGAGGACAGTTCCTACGAGCAGTACTTC. Amino acid sequence: CASSLGEDSSYEQYF.

The V call is TRBV5-6, the J call TRBJ2-7, with a possible D match to TRBD1 (6 bases). The germline CDR1 and CDR2 sequences are SGHDT and YYEEEE. V lost 4 bases, J lost 4 bases, and 21 bases lay in between. This CDR3 is 16 amino acids long. The CDR3 sequence: CASSPAGSGQIYEQYF. Written as DNA, the CDR3 is TGTGCCAGCAGCCCCGCTGGGTCAGGACAGATATACGAGCAGTACTTC.

The J gene is TRBJ2-1, the V gene TRBV7-3; 9 bases match TRBD1. The CDR3 is 14 amino acids. V dropped 5 bases and J dropped 8; count of bases not matched to a gene: 7. Germline loops: CDR1 SGHTA, CDR2 FQGTGA. This chain's CDR3 is CASSPRTGADEQFF. The CDR3 DNA reads as TGTGCCAGCAGCCCCCGGACAGGGGCGGATGAGCAGTTCTTC.